The next 21 T cell receptor beta chains were all read from a single sample in a study of OX40 agonist ivuxolimab in advanced cancers. Sequencing was performed with immunoSEQ multiplex PCR; in TCRdb, only in-frame clones are kept and a portion is missing. This sample has 65,000 to 90,000 clones; about 88% occur once, and the top ten carry about 0.8%. Here the sequenced sample was CD4+ or CD8+ T cells sorted from blood, taken in a trial of the OX40 agonist ivuxolimab. Every receptor here comes from an adult with an advanced solid tumor such as melanoma, head and neck, liver or kidney cancer.

The chain couples TRBV6-1 to TRBJ2-5; the D is unclear. In germline, CDR1 is MNHNS, CDR2 SASEGT. Trimming pared 1 base from V and 6 bases from J, leaving 12 bases between. This CDR3 contains 14 residues. CDR3 residues: CASSEVNGQKTQYF. The CDR3 bases are TGTGCCAGCAGTGAAGTGAATGGTCAGAAGACCCAGTACTTC.

The chain links TRBV9 to TRBJ2-2; D perhaps matches TRBD1 (5 bases). Per the germline V gene, CDR1 is SGDLS and CDR2 is YYNGEE. This CDR3 spans 14 amino acids. V lost 3 bases, J lost 8 bases, and 14 bases lay in between. Written as DNA, the CDR3 is TGTGCCAGCAGCGCTTTTCATGGGGCGGGGGAGCTGTTTTTT. Protein: CASSAFHGAGELFF.

The chain employs TRBV19 and TRBJ2-7; 10 nucleotides match TRBD1. This CDR3 region has 15 residues. The germline CDR1 and CDR2 sequences are LNHDA and SQIVND (reference sequence). V lost 5 bases and J lost 7; bases outside the gene matches: 11. As DNA, the CDR3 is TGTGCCAGTAGTCCCCCCGGGACAGGGGTAAATGAGCAGTACTTC. Protein product: CASSPPGTGVNEQYF.

The chain links TRBV6-1 to TRBJ1-5, with D maybe TRBD1 (6 bases). This CDR3 contains 14 residues. Germline V CDR1 and CDR2: MNHNS, SASEGT. V was cut by 6 bases and J by 1 base, with 10 bases left in between. CDR3 residues: CASRRTASNQPQHF. In DNA form, the CDR3 reads TGTGCCAGCAGAAGGACAGCAAGCAATCAGCCCCAGCATTTT.

The chain is built from TRBV5-1 and TRBJ2-5, with 13 bases fitting TRBD2. CDR3 length equals 18 residues. Per the germline V gene, CDR1 is SGHRS and CDR2 is YFSETQ. With 0 bases clipped from V and 2 bases from J, the junction kept 7 bases outside the gene matches. This chain's CDR3 is CASSLGVRTSGGQETQYF. DNA for the CDR3: TGCGCCAGCAGCTTGGGGGTCAGGACTAGCGGGGGACAAGAGACCCAGTACTTC.

This chain joins TRBV2 and TRBJ1-5; no reliable D call. Germline V gene data show CDR1 as SNHLY and CDR2 as FYNNEI. The germline V and J ends were trimmed by 5 bases and 0 bases, with 11 bases remaining between them. The CDR3 is 15 amino acids. Here the CDR3 DNA reads TGTGCCAGCAGTCCCCGGGCCACTAGCAATCAGCCCCAGCATTTT. Translating gives CASSPRATSNQPQHF.

The chain uses TRBV7-2 and TRBJ2-7; tentatively, D is TRBD1 (5 bases). The germline V gene has CDR1 SGHTA and CDR2 FQGNSA. This CDR3 contains 14 residues. V gave up 1 base and J gave up 1 base, with 8 bases separating them. The chain's CDR3 is CASSLDGASYEQYF. In DNA form, the CDR3 reads TGTGCCAGCAGCTTAGATGGGGCGTCCTACGAGCAGTACTTC.

The gene calls are TRBV2 and TRBJ1-3; D unclear. Germline loops: CDR1 SNHLY, CDR2 FYNNEI. Trimming took off 8 bases at V and 0 bases at J, with 14 bases between the two ends. The length of the CDR3 is 15 residues. CDR3 residues: CASLPTSTSGNTIYF. The CDR3 region has the DNA TGTGCCAGCCTCCCTACCAGCACCTCTGGAAACACCATATATTTT.

This clone was found a few times. The gene calls are TRBV19 and TRBJ1-5; 11 nucleotides align to TRBD1. J was trimmed by 6 bases and V by 9 bases; bases with no gene match: 10. Germline assignment: CDR1 LNHDA and CDR2 SQIVND (reference sequence). The CDR3 contains 15 residues. The CDR3, as DNA: TGTGCCAGCCGACTGGGACAGGGGGTAACTCAGCCCCAGCATTTT. Protein sequence: CASRLGQGVTQPQHF.

The chain links TRBV14 to TRBJ2-4, with TRBD2 matching 8 bases. The CDR3 covers 14 residues. J lost 9 bases, V lost 1 base, and 5 bases had no gene match. The V gene's germline CDR1 is SGHDN and CDR2 FVKESK. This chain's CDR3 is CASSQGSGGSIQYF. The CDR3, as DNA: TGTGCCAGCAGCCAAGGCTCGGGGGGGAGCATTCAGTACTTC.

The rearrangement joins TRBV7-9 to TRBJ1-2; TRBD1 is a possible D gene (5 bases). CDR1 is SEHNR and CDR2 is FQNEAQ in the germline V gene (reference sequence). The CDR3 runs 14 residues. V lost 2 bases and J lost 5, with 12 bases in between. CDR3 sequence reads: CASSLLGGRYGYTF. DNA for the CDR3: TGTGCCAGCAGCTTACTCGGGGGGAGGTATGGCTACACCTTC. Combining the CDR3 with reference TRBV7-9 and TRBJ1-2 gives the whole variable domain DTGVSQNPRHKITKRGQNVTFRCDPISEHNRLYWYRQTLGQGPEFLTYFQNEAQLEKSRLLSDRFSAERPKGSFSTLEIQRTEQGDSAMYLCASSLLGGRYGYTFGSGTRLTVV.

The chain uses TRBV6-1 and TRBJ1-1; D remains unclear. The CDR3 is 13 residues long. V was shortened by 6 bases and J by 3 bases, with 11 bases between the two germline ends. Germline assignment: CDR1 MNHNS and CDR2 SASEGT. CDR3 region: CASSRDRDTEAFF. CDR3 nucleotides: TGTGCCAGCAGCCGGGATCGGGACACTGAAGCTTTCTTT.

This chain links TRBV7-9 with TRBJ2-5; D is undetermined. The J call is doubtful: the DNA matches TRBJ2-7 better. In germline, CDR1 is SEHNR, CDR2 FQNEAQ (reference sequence). CDR3 length: 18 amino acids. CDR3 nucleotides: TGTGCCAGCAGCTCCCCACCCGCGGACCGTCAGTCCTCCTACGAGCAGTACTTC. Its translation is CASSSPPADRQSSYEQYF.

The chain links TRBV2 to TRBJ2-2; 7 positions match TRBD1. The V gene end was trimmed by 6 bases and the J gene end by 4 bases; junction bases not matched to a gene: 8. CDR3 size: 15 residues. The germline V gene encodes CDR1 SNHLY and CDR2 FYNNEI. CDR3: CASRSRDSGTGELFF. The CDR3 bases are TGTGCCAGCAGAAGCCGGGACAGCGGCACCGGGGAGCTGTTTTTT. Filled out from reference TRBV2 and TRBJ2-2, the complete variable domain reads EPEVTQTPSHQVTQMGQEVILRCVPISNHLYFYWYRQILGQKVEFLVSFYNNEISEKSEIFDDQFSVERPDGSNFTLKIRSTKLEDSAMYFCASRSRDSGTGELFFGEGSRLTVL.

This chain links TRBV28 with TRBJ2-5, with 10 bases lining up with TRBD2. V was clipped by 4 bases and J by 5 bases; unmatched bases: 7. The CDR3 is 15 amino acids. In germline, CDR1 is MDHEN, CDR2 SYDVKM. The CDR3 spells CASSSSGGARETQYF. CDR3 in DNA: TGTGCCAGCAGTTCAAGCGGGGGGGCCCGTGAGACCCAGTACTTC.

The CDR3 region is CASSVEAQRPHGYTF. CDR3 nucleotides: TGTGCCAGCAGCGTAGAGGCACAACGGCCTCATGGCTACACCTTC. The chain uses TRBV9 and TRBJ1-2; D unresolved. This CDR3 region has 15 residues. CDR1 SGDLS and CDR2 YYNGEE come from the germline V gene. The V end was cut by 0 bases, the J end by 6 bases, with 15 bases between.

This chain uses TRBV28 with TRBJ1-5; maybe TRBD1 (5 bases). The CDR3 runs to 15 residues. From germline, CDR1 is MDHEN and CDR2 SYDVKM. Trimming took off 5 bases at V and 0 bases at J, with 11 bases between the two ends. The CDR3 DNA is TGTGCCAGCAGTCGGGGGGGATATAGCAATCAGCCCCAGCATTTT. Its protein product is CASSRGGYSNQPQHF. Full variable domain (rest looked up from reference TRBV28 and TRBJ1-5): DVKVTQSSRYLVKRTGEKVFLECVQDMDHENMFWYRQDPGLGLRLIYFSYDVKMKEKGDIPEGYSVSREKKERFSLILESASTNQTSMYLCASSRGGYSNQPQHFGDGTRLSIL.

This chain links TRBV2 with TRBJ2-7; D unresolved. The CDR3 is 12 residues long. Germline V gives CDR1 SNHLY, CDR2 FYNNEI. V was trimmed by 7 bases and J by 0 bases, leaving 7 bases between them. CDR3 sequence reads: CASKRNSYEQYF. CDR3 bases: TGTGCCAGCAAGAGGAACTCCTACGAGCAGTACTTC.

CDR3 sequence: CASSARNSGEQYF. The CDR3 nucleotides are TGCGCCAGCAGTGCGAGGAACTCGGGCGAGCAGTACTTC. The chain links TRBV10-2 to TRBJ2-7, with D unresolved. The germline V and J ends were trimmed by 4 bases and 6 bases, with 13 bases remaining between them. Germline CDR1 and CDR2: WSHSY and SAAADI. The CDR3 spans 13 residues.

This rearrangement joins TRBV10-3 to TRBJ2-2, with D possibly matching TRBD2 (7 bases). This CDR3 comprises 14 residues. Germline V CDR1 and CDR2: ENHRY, SYGVKD. The V gene lost 3 bases and the J gene lost 7 bases, with 12 bases spanning the gap. The CDR3 bases are TGTGCCATCAGTGACGGGGGGCATGGCGGGGAGCTGTTTTTT. Amino acids: CAISDGGHGGELFF.

This clone was seen just once. This CDR3 reads CASSSQRGTEAFF. CDR3 bases: TGTGCCAGTAGTTCACAGAGGGGAACTGAAGCTTTCTTT. The genes are TRBV19 and TRBJ1-1; tentative D call: TRBD1 (5 bases). V lost 5 bases, J lost 5 bases, and 12 bases lay in between. The CDR3 contains 13 residues. The germline V gene encodes CDR1 LNHDA and CDR2 SQIVND (reference sequence). Using reference TRBV19 and TRBJ1-1 for the parts outside the CDR3, the full variable domain is DGGITQSPKYLFRKEGQNVTLSCEQNLNHDAMYWYRQDPGQGLRLIYYSQIVNDFQKGDIAEGYSVSREKKESFPLTVTSAQKNPTAFYLCASSSQRGTEAFFGQGTRLTVV.